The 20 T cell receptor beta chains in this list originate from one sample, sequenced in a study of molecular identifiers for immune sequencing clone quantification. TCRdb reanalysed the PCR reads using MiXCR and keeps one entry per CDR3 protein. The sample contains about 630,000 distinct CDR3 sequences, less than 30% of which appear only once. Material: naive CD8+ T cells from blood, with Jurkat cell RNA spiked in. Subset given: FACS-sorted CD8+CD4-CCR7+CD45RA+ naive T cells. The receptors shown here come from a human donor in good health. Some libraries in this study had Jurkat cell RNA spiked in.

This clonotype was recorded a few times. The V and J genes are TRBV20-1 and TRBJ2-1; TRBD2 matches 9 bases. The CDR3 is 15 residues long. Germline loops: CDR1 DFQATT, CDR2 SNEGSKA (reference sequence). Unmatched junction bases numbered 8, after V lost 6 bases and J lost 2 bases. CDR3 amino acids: CSARSASGAYNEQFF. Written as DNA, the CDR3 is TGCAGTGCCCGGTCGGCTAGCGGGGCCTACAATGAGCAGTTCTTC.

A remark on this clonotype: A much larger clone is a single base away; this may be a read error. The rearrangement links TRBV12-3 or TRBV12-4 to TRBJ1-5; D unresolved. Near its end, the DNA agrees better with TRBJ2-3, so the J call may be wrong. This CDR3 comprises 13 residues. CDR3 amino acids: CASSWAGDQPQYF. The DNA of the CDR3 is TGTGCCAGCAGTTGGGCAGGTGATCAGCCCCAGTATTTT.

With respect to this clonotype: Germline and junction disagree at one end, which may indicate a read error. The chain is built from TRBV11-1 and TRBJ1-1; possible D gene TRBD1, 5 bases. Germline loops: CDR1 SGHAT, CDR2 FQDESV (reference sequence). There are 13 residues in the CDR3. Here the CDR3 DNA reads TGTGCCAGCAGTATGACAGTGAACACTGAAGCTCTCTTT. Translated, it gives CASSMTVNTEALF.

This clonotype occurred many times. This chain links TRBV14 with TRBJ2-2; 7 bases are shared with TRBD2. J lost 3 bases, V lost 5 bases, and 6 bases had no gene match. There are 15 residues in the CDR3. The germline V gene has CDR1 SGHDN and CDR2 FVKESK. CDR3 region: CASSVRESYTGELFF. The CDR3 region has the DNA TGTGCCAGCAGCGTGCGGGAGTCTTACACCGGGGAGCTGTTTTTT.

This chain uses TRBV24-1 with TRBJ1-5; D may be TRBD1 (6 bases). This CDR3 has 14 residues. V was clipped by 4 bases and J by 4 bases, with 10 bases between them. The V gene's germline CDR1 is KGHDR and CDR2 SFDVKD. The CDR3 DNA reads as TGTGCCACCAGTGACGGACAGACTAATCAGCCCCAGCATTTT. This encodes CATSDGQTNQPQHF.

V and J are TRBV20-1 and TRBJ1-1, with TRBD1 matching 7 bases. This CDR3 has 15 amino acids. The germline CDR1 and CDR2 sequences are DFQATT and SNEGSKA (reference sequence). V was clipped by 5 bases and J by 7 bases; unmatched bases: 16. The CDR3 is CSAHSPDREWGEAFF. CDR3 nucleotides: TGCAGTGCTCATTCCCCAGACAGGGAATGGGGTGAAGCTTTCTTT.

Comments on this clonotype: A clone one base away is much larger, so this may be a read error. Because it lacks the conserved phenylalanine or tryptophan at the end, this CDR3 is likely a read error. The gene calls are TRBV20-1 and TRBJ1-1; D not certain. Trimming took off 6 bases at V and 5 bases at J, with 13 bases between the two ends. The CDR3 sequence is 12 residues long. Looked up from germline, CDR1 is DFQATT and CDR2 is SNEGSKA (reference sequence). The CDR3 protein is CSALEWATEAFI. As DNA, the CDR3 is TGCAGTGCCCTAGAGTGGGCAACTGAAGCTTTCATT.

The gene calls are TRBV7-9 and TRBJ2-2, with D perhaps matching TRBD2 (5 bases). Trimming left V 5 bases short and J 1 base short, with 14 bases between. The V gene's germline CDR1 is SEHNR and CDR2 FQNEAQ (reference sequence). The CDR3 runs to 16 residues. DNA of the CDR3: TGTGCCAGCAGCCAAATAACTAGGCTGAACACCGGGGAGCTGTTTTTT. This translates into CASSQITRLNTGELFF.

The DNA of the CDR3 is TGTGCCATCCAAAGGGGGGGGGCGATTTTCAGTGGGGCCAACGTCCTGACTTTC. Amino acids: CAIQRGGAIFSGANVLTF. The genes are TRBV7-9 and TRBJ2-6; a possible D gene is TRBD2 (7 bases). CDR1 SEHNR and CDR2 FQNEAQ come from the germline V gene (reference sequence). The CDR3 covers 18 residues. Trimming cost V 10 bases and J 3 bases, with 25 bases left between them. Variable domain in full (rest from reference TRBV7-9 and TRBJ2-6): DTGVSQNPRHKITKRGQNVTFRCDPISEHNRLYWYRQTLGQGPEFLTYFQNEAQLEKSRLLSDRFSAERPKGSFSTLEIQRTEQGDSAMYLCAIQRGGAIFSGANVLTFGAGSRLTVL.

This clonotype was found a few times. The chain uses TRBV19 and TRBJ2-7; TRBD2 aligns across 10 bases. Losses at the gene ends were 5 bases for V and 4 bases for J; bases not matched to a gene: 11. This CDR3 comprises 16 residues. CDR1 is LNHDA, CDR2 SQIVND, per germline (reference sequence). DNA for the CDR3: TGTGCCAGTAGTCCCACGCTTAGCGGGAGGTCGTACGAGCAGTACTTC. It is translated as CASSPTLSGRSYEQYF.

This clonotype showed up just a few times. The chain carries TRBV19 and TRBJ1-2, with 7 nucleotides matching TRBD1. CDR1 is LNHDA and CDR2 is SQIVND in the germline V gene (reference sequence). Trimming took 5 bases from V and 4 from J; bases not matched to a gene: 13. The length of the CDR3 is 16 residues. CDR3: CASSARQGIIPYGYTF. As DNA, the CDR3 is TGTGCCAGTAGTGCTCGACAGGGTATCATCCCCTATGGCTACACCTTC. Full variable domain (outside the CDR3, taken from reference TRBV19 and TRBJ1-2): DGGITQSPKYLFRKEGQNVTLSCEQNLNHDAMYWYRQDPGQGLRLIYYSQIVNDFQKGDIAEGYSVSREKKESFPLTVTSAQKNPTAFYLCASSARQGIIPYGYTFGSGTRLTVV.

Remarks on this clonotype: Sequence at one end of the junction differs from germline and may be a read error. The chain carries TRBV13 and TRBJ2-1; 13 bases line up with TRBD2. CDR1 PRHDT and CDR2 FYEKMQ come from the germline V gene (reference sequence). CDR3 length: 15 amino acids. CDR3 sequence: CATDAGTSGENEQFF. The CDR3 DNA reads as TGTGCCACAGACGCCGGGACTAGCGGGGAAAATGAGCAGTTTTTC. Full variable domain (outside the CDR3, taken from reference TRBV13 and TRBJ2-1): AAGVIQSPRHLIKEKRETATLKCYPIPRHDTVYWYQQGPGQDPQFLISFYEKMQSDKGSIPDRFSAQQFSDYHSELNMSSLELGDSALYFCATDAGTSGENEQFFGPGTRLTVL.

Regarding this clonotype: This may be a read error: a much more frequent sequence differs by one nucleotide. The CDR3: CSARGSPGGGPDTQYF. DNA of the CDR3: TGCAGTGCTAGAGGGTCCCCTGGCGGGGGGCCAGATACGCAGTATTTT. This chain uses TRBV20-1 with TRBJ2-3; 8 bases map to TRBD2. This CDR3 spans 16 amino acids. Trimming removed 1 base from V and 4 bases from J; junction bases left unmatched: 10. The germline CDR1 and CDR2 sequences are DFQATT and SNEGSKA (reference sequence).

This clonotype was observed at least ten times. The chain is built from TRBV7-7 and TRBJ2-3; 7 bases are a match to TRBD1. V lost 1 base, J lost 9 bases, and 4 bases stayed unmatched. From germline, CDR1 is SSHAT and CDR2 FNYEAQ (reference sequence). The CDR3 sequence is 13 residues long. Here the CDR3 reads CASSLDPGQTQYF. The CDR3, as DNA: TGTGCCAGCAGCTTAGATCCGGGACAGACGCAGTATTTT.

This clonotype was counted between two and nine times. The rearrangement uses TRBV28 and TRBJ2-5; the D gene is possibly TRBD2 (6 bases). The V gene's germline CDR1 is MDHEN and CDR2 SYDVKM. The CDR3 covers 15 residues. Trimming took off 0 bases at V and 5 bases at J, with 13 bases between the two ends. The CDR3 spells CASSLWEGFRETQYF. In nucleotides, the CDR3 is TGTGCCAGCAGTTTATGGGAGGGGTTCCGGGAGACCCAGTACTTC.

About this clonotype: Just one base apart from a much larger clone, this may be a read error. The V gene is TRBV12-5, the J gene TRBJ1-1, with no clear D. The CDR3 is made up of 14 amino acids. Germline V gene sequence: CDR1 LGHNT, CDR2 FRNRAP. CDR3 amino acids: CASGLVSERTEASF. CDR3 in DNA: TGTGCTAGTGGTTTGGTAAGCGAGAGAACTGAAGCTTCCTTT.

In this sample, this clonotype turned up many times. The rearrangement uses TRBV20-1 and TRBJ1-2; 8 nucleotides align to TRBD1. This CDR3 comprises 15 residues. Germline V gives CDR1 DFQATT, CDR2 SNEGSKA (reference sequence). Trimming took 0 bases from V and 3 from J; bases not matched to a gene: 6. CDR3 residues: CSARDPGQGDYGYTF. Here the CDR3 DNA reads TGCAGTGCTAGAGATCCCGGACAGGGTGACTATGGCTACACCTTC.

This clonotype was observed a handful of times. This CDR3 reads CASTPLQNTEAFF. The DNA of the CDR3 is TGTGCCAGTACCCCCCTCCAGAACACTGAAGCTTTCTTT. V is TRBV19 and J is TRBJ1-1, with D unclear. Germline V gives CDR1 LNHDA, CDR2 SQIVND (reference sequence). The CDR3 is made up of 13 amino acids. V shed 7 bases and J shed 1 base, with 10 bases lying between them.

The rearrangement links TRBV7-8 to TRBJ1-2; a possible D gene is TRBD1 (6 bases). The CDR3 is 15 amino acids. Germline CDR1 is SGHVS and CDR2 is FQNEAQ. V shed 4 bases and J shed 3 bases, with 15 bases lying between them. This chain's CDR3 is CASSSRTVFHYGYTF. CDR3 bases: TGTGCCAGCAGCTCCCGGACAGTTTTCCACTATGGCTACACCTTC.

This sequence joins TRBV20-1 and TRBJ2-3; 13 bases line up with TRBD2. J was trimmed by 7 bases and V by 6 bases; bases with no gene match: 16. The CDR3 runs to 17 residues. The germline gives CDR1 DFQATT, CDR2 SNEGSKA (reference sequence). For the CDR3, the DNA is TGCAGTGCCCTGACTGGACTAGCGGGAGTCCTTATGAATACGCAGTATTTT. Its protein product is CSALTGLAGVLMNTQYF.